The source of this T cell receptor (beta chain) is a study of control samples from healthy donors and cancer patients. Per the germline V gene, CDR1 is SEHNR and CDR2 is FQNEAQ (reference sequence). V was pared by 5 bases and J by 1 base, with 6 bases of the junction left unmatched. The CDR3 length is 15 residues. Measured with immunoSEQ multiplex PCR; TCRdb has only the in-frame clones, and not every one. The sample has about 94,000 clones; about nine tenths are singletons. V usage is TRBV7-9 and J usage is TRBJ2-7; the match to TRBD2 covers 9 bases. The sample was blood. This TCR was recovered from a young woman in good health. In nucleotides, the CDR3 is TGTGCCAGCAGCAGTAGCGGGGGCCCTTCCTACGAGCAGTACTTC. The encoded protein is CASSSSGGPSYEQYF.